The 18 T cell receptor beta chains in this list originate from one sample, sequenced in a study of cytomegalovirus exposure and HLA in healthy donors. Both 60 Vbeta primers and 13 Jbeta primers went into the PCR. Repertoires were generated with immunoSEQ multiplex PCR, while TCRdb's copy carries only in-frame clones and drops some. The data contain over 45,000 clones, roughly four fifths of them singletons. The sample taken for sequencing was PBMCs. Receptor source: a boy aged 10-17 years in good health and CMV-seropositive.

The genes are TRBV6-5 and TRBJ1-1; 7 positions match TRBD1. Germline lookup yields CDR1 MNHEY and CDR2 SVGAGI. The CDR3 runs to 13 residues. V was clipped by 4 bases and J by 8 bases; unmatched bases: 7. CDR3 protein: CASSLKGAREAFF. CDR3 sequence (DNA): TGTGCCAGCAGTTTGAAGGGGGCCAGGGAAGCTTTCTTT.

This chain joins TRBV14 and TRBJ2-3; 9 bases line up with TRBD1. V lost 5 bases, J lost 4 bases, and 13 bases stayed unmatched. The CDR3 is 17 residues long. Germline CDR1 is SGHDN and CDR2 is FVKESK. CDR3 sequence: CASSYHRGPLTADTQYF. CDR3 nucleotides: TGTGCCAGCAGCTATCACAGGGGGCCGCTTACCGCAGATACGCAGTATTTT.

V gene TRBV7-9 combines with J gene TRBJ2-3; D is undetermined. Germline assignment: CDR1 SEHNR and CDR2 FQNEAQ (reference sequence). The CDR3 sequence is 16 residues long. V lost 5 bases to trimming and J lost 1 base, with 16 bases between them. This CDR3 is CASSPIKMAGTDTQYF. DNA for the CDR3: TGTGCCAGCAGCCCGATTAAAATGGCTGGCACAGATACGCAGTATTTT.

The rearrangement uses TRBV6-5 and TRBJ1-2; no reliable D call. Deletions cut 5 bases from V and 5 bases from J, with 9 bases between. This CDR3 spans 12 amino acids. Germline lookup yields CDR1 MNHEY and CDR2 SVGAGI. The CDR3: CASSRDKYGYTF. The DNA of the CDR3 is TGTGCCAGCAGTCGAGATAAGTATGGCTACACCTTC.

This chain connects TRBV6-1 to TRBJ2-6; D is unresolved. Per germline, CDR1 MNHNS and CDR2 SASEGT. The length of the CDR3 is 17 residues. Trimming stripped 0 bases from V and 0 bases from J, with 9 bases between. The CDR3 bases are TGTGCCAGCAGTGAAGCGGGCCGAAGCTCTGGGGCCAACGTCCTGACTTTC. As protein: CASSEAGRSSGANVLTF.

V gene TRBV6-1 combines with J gene TRBJ1-6, with a possible D match to TRBD1 (6 bases). V lost 2 bases, J lost 9 bases, and 20 bases lay in between. Germline V CDR1 and CDR2: MNHNS, SASEGT. The CDR3 loop spans 17 amino acids. The CDR3 sequence is CASSEYSSDSFFSPLHF. In DNA, the CDR3 is TGTGCCAGCAGTGAATACTCATCGGACAGCTTTTTTTCACCCCTCCACTTT.

V usage is TRBV9 and J usage is TRBJ2-3, with D possibly matching TRBD1 (6 bases). Germline V lookup: CDR1 SGDLS, CDR2 YYNGEE. The CDR3 length is 15 residues. V was cut by 0 bases and J by 8 bases, with 16 bases left in between. Written as DNA, the CDR3 is TGTGCCAGCAGCGTAGATGGGACATCTACATCTACGCAGTATTTT. Translation gives CASSVDGTSTSTQYF. The full variable domain, with the rest looked up from reference TRBV9 and TRBJ2-3, is DSGVTQTPKHLITATGQRVTLRCSPRSGDLSVYWYQQSLDQGLQFLIQYYNGEERAKGNILERFSAQQFPDLHSELNLSSLELGDSALYFCASSVDGTSTSTQYFGPGTRLTVL.

The rearrangement uses TRBV20-1 and TRBJ2-3; D gene unclear. Germline lookup yields CDR1 DFQATT and CDR2 SNEGSKA (reference sequence). Trimming took off 7 bases at V and 6 bases at J, with 8 bases between the two ends. CDR3 length equals 10 residues. CDR3 region: CSVPMDTQYF. The DNA for the CDR3 is TGCAGTGTTCCTATGGATACGCAGTATTTT.

This chain uses TRBV7-2 with TRBJ2-5; 9 nucleotides agree with TRBD2. The ends lost 1 base at V and 5 bases at J; junction bases unmatched: 5. The germline CDR1 and CDR2 sequences are SGHTA and FQGNSA. This CDR3 is built from 15 residues. CDR3 sequence (DNA): TGTGCCAGCAGCTTAGGCGGGGGGGCCGTTGAGACCCAGTACTTC. This sequence encodes CASSLGGGAVETQYF.

V and J are TRBV5-4 and TRBJ2-4; 13 bases are shared with TRBD2. The CDR3 sequence is 14 residues long. V lost 7 bases to trimming and J lost 5 bases; unmatched junction nucleotides: 3. CDR1 is SGHNT, CDR2 YYREEE, per germline (reference sequence). This CDR3 is CASGTSGVENIQYF. In DNA form, the CDR3 reads TGTGCCAGCGGGACTAGCGGGGTTGAAAACATTCAGTACTTC. Variable domain in full (rest from reference TRBV5-4 and TRBJ2-4): ETGVTQSPTHLIKTRGQQVTLRCSSQSGHNTVSWYQQALGQGPQFIFQYYREEENGRGNFPPRFSGLQFPNYSSELNVNALELDDSALYLCASGTSGVENIQYFGAGTRLSVL.

This chain joins TRBV5-4 and TRBJ2-2; 11 bases align to TRBD1. The CDR3 is 17 amino acids. J was trimmed by 4 bases and V by 4 bases; bases with no gene match: 9. Germline assignment: CDR1 SGHNT and CDR2 YYREEE (reference sequence). CDR3: CASSPPGQGGFTGELFF. The CDR3 DNA sequence: TGTGCCAGCAGCCCACCGGGACAGGGGGGCTTCACCGGGGAGCTGTTTTTT. The whole variable domain, remainder taken from reference TRBV5-4 and TRBJ2-2, is ETGVTQSPTHLIKTRGQQVTLRCSSQSGHNTVSWYQQALGQGPQFIFQYYREEENGRGNFPPRFSGLQFPNYSSELNVNALELDDSALYLCASSPPGQGGFTGELFFGEGSRLTVL.

The rearrangement uses TRBV2 and TRBJ2-5; tentatively, D is TRBD1 (6 bases). CDR1 and CDR2 (germline): SNHLY, FYNNEI. V was cut by 3 bases and J by 1 base, with 6 bases left in between. The CDR3 has 13 residues. The CDR3 region is CASSEDSQETQYF. The DNA of the CDR3 is TGTGCCAGCAGTGAGGACAGCCAAGAGACCCAGTACTTC.

The rearrangement joins TRBV2 to TRBJ2-2; no clear D. This CDR3 region has 14 residues. Germline CDR1 and CDR2: SNHLY and FYNNEI. V gave up 4 bases and J gave up 7 bases, with 13 bases separating them. The CDR3 protein is CASSADSRFGELFF. CDR3 DNA sequence: TGTGCCAGCAGTGCTGACTCACGATTCGGGGAGCTGTTTTTT. Variable domain in full (rest from reference TRBV2 and TRBJ2-2): EPEVTQTPSHQVTQMGQEVILRCVPISNHLYFYWYRQILGQKVEFLVSFYNNEISEKSEIFDDQFSVERPDGSNFTLKIRSTKLEDSAMYFCASSADSRFGELFFGEGSRLTVL.

The genes are TRBV6-1 and TRBJ1-2; TRBD1 aligns across 9 bases. This CDR3 is built from 15 residues. The V gene's germline CDR1 is MNHNS and CDR2 SASEGT. The V and J ends lost 6 bases and 4 bases, in that order; junction bases with no gene match: 9. The CDR3 is CASSGGQGRGYGYTF. In DNA, the CDR3 is TGTGCCAGCAGCGGGGGACAGGGAAGGGGCTATGGCTACACCTTC.

This chain joins TRBV5-4 and TRBJ2-7, with D unresolved. CDR3 length equals 13 residues. V was trimmed by 3 bases and J by 1 base, leaving 8 bases between them. The germline V gene has CDR1 SGHNT and CDR2 YYREEE (reference sequence). The CDR3 DNA follows: TGTGCCAGCAGCTCTTTCCAGTCCTACGAGCAGTACTTC. This sequence encodes CASSSFQSYEQYF.

The gene calls are TRBV6-5 and TRBJ2-1; TRBD2 matches at 14 bases. This CDR3 contains 16 residues. The germline V gene encodes CDR1 MNHEY and CDR2 SVGAGI. With 2 bases clipped from V and 6 bases from J, the junction kept 3 bases outside the gene matches. The CDR3 region is CASSYQTSGGANEQFF. The CDR3 region has the DNA TGTGCCAGCAGTTACCAGACTAGCGGGGGGGCCAATGAGCAGTTCTTC.

The chain employs TRBV27 and TRBJ1-1; 7 bases align to TRBD1. CDR1 MNHEY and CDR2 SMNVEV come from the germline V gene (reference sequence). V shed 6 bases and J 7 bases; nucleotides not matched to a gene: 2. CDR3 length: 11 residues. The DNA for the CDR3 is TGTGCCAGCAGGGGGACAGATGAAGCTTTCTTT. Its protein is CASRGTDEAFF.

The chain uses TRBV7-8 and TRBJ2-6, with D tentatively TRBD2 (6 bases). This CDR3 spans 15 amino acids. The germline V gene has CDR1 SGHVS and CDR2 FQNEAQ. Trimming removed 6 bases at V and 2 bases at J, with 11 bases between. This chain's CDR3 is CASSYRRAGANVLTF. The CDR3, as DNA: TGTGCCAGCAGTTACAGGAGGGCTGGGGCCAACGTCCTGACTTTC.